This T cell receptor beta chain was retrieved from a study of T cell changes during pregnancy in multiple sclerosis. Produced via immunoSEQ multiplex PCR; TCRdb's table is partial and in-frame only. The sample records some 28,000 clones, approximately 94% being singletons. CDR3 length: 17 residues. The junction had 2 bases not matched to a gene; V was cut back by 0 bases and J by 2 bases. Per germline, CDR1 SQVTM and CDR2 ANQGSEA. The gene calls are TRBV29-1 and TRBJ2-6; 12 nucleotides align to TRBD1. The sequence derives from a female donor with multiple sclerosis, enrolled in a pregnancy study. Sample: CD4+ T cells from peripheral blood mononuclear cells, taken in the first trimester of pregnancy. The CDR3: CSVEEGTGGPGANVLTF. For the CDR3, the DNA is TGCAGCGTTGAAGAAGGGACAGGGGGCCCTGGGGCCAACGTCCTGACTTTC.